This entry lists 25 T cell receptor beta chains sequenced from one sample in a study of chemoradiotherapy in HPV16-positive cancers. Only in-frame clones appear in the TCRdb table, and some are missing; sequencing was by immunoSEQ multiplex PCR. There are 2,000 to 2,500 clones in the sample; approximately 86% occur only once, and around 21% lies in the top ten. Sequenced here: tumor tissue, sampled from a patient who underwent chemoradiotherapy. The receptor source for this set is a human donor with HPV-associated anogenital cancer.

The chain employs TRBV19 and TRBJ2-1; D is unresolved. V was shortened by 5 bases and J by 2 bases, with 4 bases between the two germline ends. The CDR3 is 12 amino acids. Germline V gene sequence: CDR1 LNHDA, CDR2 SQIVND (reference sequence). The CDR3 nucleotides are TGTGCCAGTAGTGGGGCCTACAATGAGCAGTTCTTC. This gives the protein CASSGAYNEQFF.

The chain has TRBV4-1 and TRBJ2-1, with 7 positions matching TRBD1. The V gene's germline CDR1 is MGHRA and CDR2 YSYEKL. Trimming took 0 bases from V and 9 from J; bases not matched to a gene: 2. The length of the CDR3 is 13 residues. The CDR3 here is CASSQDRGIEQFF. In DNA, the CDR3 is TGCGCCAGCAGCCAAGACAGGGGGATTGAGCAGTTCTTC.

The chain carries TRBV7-2 and TRBJ2-1, with TRBD1 matching over 8 bases. The CDR3 totals 17 residues. V lost 0 bases, J lost 3 bases, and 7 bases stayed unmatched. Germline V gene sequence: CDR1 SGHTA, CDR2 FQGNSA. The CDR3 loop is CASSLAPGTGIYNEQFF. In nucleotides, the CDR3 is TGTGCCAGCAGCTTAGCCCCCGGGACAGGCATCTACAATGAGCAGTTCTTC.

This chain connects TRBV6-1 to TRBJ2-4; unclear D gene. CDR1 and CDR2 from the germline V gene are MNHNS and SASEGT. The CDR3 length is 15 residues. Trimming shortened V by 4 bases and J by 0 bases, and 10 bases separated the two germline ends. The CDR3 DNA reads TGTGCCAGCAGTGCTCTAGGCCTAGCCAAAAACATTCAGTACTTC. Translation: CASSALGLAKNIQYF.

This chain uses TRBV7-3 with TRBJ2-5, with TRBD1 identical over 10 bases. Germline CDR1 and CDR2: SGHTA and FQGTGA. Trimming cost V 2 bases and J 5 bases; bases outside gene matches: 5. The CDR3 is 15 amino acids. CDR3: CASSLGDRGRETQYF. Written as DNA, the CDR3 is TGTGCCAGCAGCTTAGGGGACAGGGGCCGGGAGACCCAGTACTTC.

The chain has TRBV19 and TRBJ1-4; TRBD1 is a possible D gene (5 bases). The germline gives CDR1 LNHDA, CDR2 SQIVND (reference sequence). Trimming removed 5 bases from V and 4 bases from J, with 11 bases in between. CDR3 length: 14 amino acids. CDR3 region: CASSYRGFNEKLFF. CDR3 DNA: TGTGCCAGTAGTTACCGGGGCTTTAATGAAAAACTGTTTTTT.

The chain carries TRBV4-1 and TRBJ1-4, with D maybe TRBD1 (6 bases). The CDR3 is 15 amino acids. Germline V gene sequence: CDR1 MGHRA, CDR2 YSYEKL. V lost 4 bases and J lost 7, with 16 bases in between. Here the CDR3 reads CASSPHRVESEKLFF. The CDR3, as DNA: TGCGCCAGCAGCCCGCACAGGGTGGAGAGTGAAAAACTGTTTTTT.

The chain employs TRBV7-8 and TRBJ1-6, with D perhaps TRBD1 (6 bases). The CDR3 sequence is 15 residues long. V was cut by 2 bases and J by 8 bases, with 13 bases left in between. Per the germline V gene, CDR1 is SGHVS and CDR2 is FQNEAQ. CDR3 DNA sequence: TGTGCCAGCAGCTTAAATCTTCAGGGGCATTCACCCCTCCACTTT. It yields the protein CASSLNLQGHSPLHF.

The chain has TRBV19 and TRBJ2-1; 9 nucleotides match TRBD2. J was trimmed by 2 bases and V by 5 bases; bases with no gene match: 10. The V gene's germline CDR1 is LNHDA and CDR2 SQIVND (reference sequence). The CDR3 runs to 17 residues. CDR3 region: CASSPIPSGGPYNEQFF. The CDR3 DNA reads TGTGCCAGTAGTCCAATACCCAGCGGGGGGCCCTACAATGAGCAGTTCTTC.

This chain uses TRBV11-2 with TRBJ2-1; tentative D call: TRBD2 (6 bases). Germline lookup yields CDR1 SGHAT and CDR2 FQNNGV. CDR3 size: 12 residues. V lost 6 bases and J lost 8, with 11 bases in between. CDR3 region: CASRRDFDEQFF. The CDR3 DNA sequence: TGTGCCAGCAGACGGGACTTTGATGAGCAGTTCTTC.

By frequency in the sample, this clone is large. This sequence joins TRBV19 and TRBJ2-7; perhaps TRBD2 as D (6 bases). CDR1 and CDR2 from the germline V gene are LNHDA and SQIVND (reference sequence). Between the trimmed V and J ends, which lost 6 bases and 1 base, there was a span of 13 bases. The length of the CDR3 is 14 residues. The CDR3: CASRGRDLSYEQYF. CDR3 coding DNA: TGTGCCAGTAGGGGCAGGGACTTATCCTACGAGCAGTACTTC.

The chain joins TRBV7-3 to TRBJ1-2; weak D call: TRBD1 (5 bases). The V end lost 5 bases, the J end lost 8 bases, and 15 bases lay between the germline ends. This CDR3 is 13 amino acids long. The germline gives CDR1 SGHTA, CDR2 FQGTGA. CDR3 loop: CASSARDGGGYTF. The CDR3 DNA sequence: TGTGCCAGCAGCGCACGGGACGGTGGAGGCTACACCTTC.

V and J are TRBV4-1 and TRBJ2-5; TRBD1 or TRBD2 may be the D gene (5 bases each). The germline V gene has CDR1 MGHRA and CDR2 YSYEKL. This CDR3 is 15 amino acids long. V lost 0 bases and J 9 bases, leaving 17 bases between the germline ends. CDR3 amino acids: CASSQDGDQRGAQYF. CDR3 nucleotides: TGCGCCAGCAGCCAAGATGGGGACCAACGAGGGGCCCAGTACTTC.

This chain joins TRBV19 and TRBJ1-3; D not resolved. This CDR3 region has 14 residues. Per the germline V gene, CDR1 is LNHDA and CDR2 is SQIVND (reference sequence). Trimming removed 5 bases from V and 0 bases from J, with 8 bases in between. CDR3 region: CASSRPDSGNTIYF. In DNA form, the CDR3 reads TGTGCCAGTAGTCGACCGGACTCTGGAAACACCATATATTTT.

V is TRBV6-6 and J is TRBJ1-4, with D possibly TRBD1 on 6 matching bases. The V gene's germline CDR1 is MNHNY and CDR2 SVGAGI (reference sequence). The CDR3 has 16 residues. Between the trimmed V and J ends, which lost 4 bases and 4 bases, there was a span of 16 bases. The CDR3 DNA sequence: TGTGCCAGCAGTTCACGGGACACCGGTGGTAATGAAAAACTGTTTTTT. It codes for CASSSRDTGGNEKLFF.

The gene calls are TRBV5-1 and TRBJ2-4; D possibly corresponds to TRBD1 (7 bases). The V end was cut by 4 bases, the J end by 9 bases, with 17 bases between. The CDR3 is made up of 14 amino acids. Germline V gene data show CDR1 as SGHRS and CDR2 as YFSETQ. The CDR3 loop reads CASSPGTAGGIQYF. In DNA form, the CDR3 reads TGCGCCAGCAGCCCTGGGACAGCCGGGGGCATTCAGTACTTC.

The V call is TRBV29-1, the J call TRBJ2-2; D may correspond to TRBD1 or TRBD2 (5 bases each). V lost 6 bases and J 1 base, leaving 15 bases between the germline ends. The CDR3 runs 15 residues. Germline-derived CDR1 and CDR2 are SQVTM and ANQGSEA. In DNA form, the CDR3 reads TGCAGCGTCCTCAAGGGACGGGAGAACACCGGGGAGCTGTTTTTT. It specifies CSVLKGRENTGELFF.

V usage is TRBV5-5 and J usage is TRBJ1-1; possible D gene TRBD1, 5 bases. There are 13 residues in the CDR3. Trimming took 1 base from V and 6 from J, leaving 10 bases between them. Looked up from germline, CDR1 is SGHKS and CDR2 is YYEKEE (reference sequence). As DNA, the CDR3 is TGTGCCAGCAGCTTGTGGAGGGGCGCTGAAGCTTTCTTT. Encoded protein: CASSLWRGAEAFF.

The chain is built from TRBV6-5 and TRBJ2-1, with D possibly TRBD1 on 5 matching bases. The CDR3 is 15 residues long. The V and J ends lost 4 bases and 2 bases respectively, with 12 bases between them. CDR1 MNHEY and CDR2 SVGAGI come from the germline V gene. The CDR3 protein is CASSLVAGPYNEQFF. The CDR3, as DNA: TGTGCCAGCAGTTTGGTGGCAGGGCCCTACAATGAGCAGTTCTTC.

This sequence joins TRBV9 and TRBJ2-7; 9 positions match TRBD2. CDR1 and CDR2 from the germline V gene are SGDLS and YYNGEE. V trimming: 0 bases; J trimming: 7 bases; junction bases outside the gene matches: 8. The CDR3 runs to 15 residues. CDR3 coding DNA: TGTGCCAGCAGCGTAGACGCGGGGGGGCCGCGGGAGCAGTACTTC. Protein product: CASSVDAGGPREQYF.

This sequence joins TRBV7-2 and TRBJ2-7; 7 bases fit TRBD2. Germline CDR1 is SGHTA and CDR2 is FQGNSA. V lost 6 bases and J lost 8; bases outside the gene matches: 10. This CDR3 is built from 13 residues. CDR3 region: CASSYGIAGKQYF. For the CDR3, the DNA is TGTGCCAGCAGTTACGGAATAGCGGGCAAGCAGTACTTC.

The CDR3 sequence: CASGPGQGYQETQYF. DNA of the CDR3: TGTGCTAGTGGTCCCGGACAGGGCTACCAAGAGACCCAGTACTTC. The chain combines TRBV12-5 with TRBJ2-5; TRBD1 matches 8 bases. The V gene end was trimmed by 5 bases and the J gene end by 0 bases; junction bases not matched to a gene: 5. The CDR3 is 15 residues long. Germline loops: CDR1 LGHNT, CDR2 FRNRAP.

This chain uses TRBV11-2 with TRBJ2-1, with TRBD1 as a possible D gene (5 bases). Germline-derived CDR1 and CDR2 are SGHAT and FQNNGV. The V and J ends lost 2 bases and 3 bases respectively, with 11 bases between them. This CDR3 comprises 15 residues. The CDR3 here is CASSLHPGRYNEQFF. The CDR3 DNA is TGTGCCAGCAGCTTACATCCAGGGCGCTACAATGAGCAGTTCTTC.

This clone was counted once. The gene calls are TRBV6-1 and TRBJ2-7, with 9 bases matching TRBD1. V lost 10 bases to trimming and J lost 4 bases; unmatched junction nucleotides: 8. The germline V gene encodes CDR1 MNHNS and CDR2 SASEGT. This CDR3 has 13 amino acids. The DNA for the CDR3 is TGTGCCACCACCGGGACAGGGCTTTACGAGCAGTACTTC. Its protein product is CATTGTGLYEQYF.

This chain uses TRBV29-1 with TRBJ2-7; D possibly matches TRBD1 or TRBD2 (5 bases each). The germline V and J ends were trimmed by 3 bases and 5 bases, with 14 bases remaining between them. The CDR3 has 13 amino acids. The germline CDR1 and CDR2 sequences are SQVTM and ANQGSEA. The CDR3 is CSVDGGFIDEQYF. The CDR3 DNA reads TGCAGCGTTGATGGGGGATTCATCGACGAGCAGTACTTC.